These 26 T cell receptor beta chains originate from one sample sequenced in a study of shared clonotypes between healthy human individuals. Here immunoSEQ multiplex PCR was the method, and the copy in TCRdb shows in-frame clones only, minus some. The table has about 2 million clones, roughly 95% seen once. Input material: naive CD4+ T cells sorted from blood. As to subset: CD45RA+ positively selected. The receptors were gathered from a man aged 18 to 29 in good health.

The J gene is TRBJ2-7, the V gene TRBV7-8; weak D call: TRBD1 (6 bases). The CDR3 spans 12 residues. Germline V CDR1 and CDR2: SGHVS, FQNEAQ. Trimming shortened V by 6 bases and J by 6 bases, and 12 bases separated the two germline ends. The CDR3 loop reads CASRQQGGEQYF. The CDR3 DNA reads TGTGCCAGCAGACAACAAGGGGGCGAGCAGTACTTC.

The chain employs TRBV27 and TRBJ2-2, with D unresolved. V was trimmed by 3 bases and J by 5 bases, leaving 13 bases between them. Per germline, CDR1 MNHEY and CDR2 SMNVEV (reference sequence). This CDR3 contains 15 residues. The CDR3 region has the DNA TGTGCCAGCAGTTTCACCAGCGCGCCTACCGGGGAGCTGTTTTTT. It translates to CASSFTSAPTGELFF.

V usage is TRBV30 and J usage is TRBJ1-3, with 9 bases identical to TRBD1. V lost 0 bases, J lost 1 base, and 7 bases stayed unmatched. This CDR3 region has 17 residues. Germline CDR1 and CDR2: GTSNPN and SVGIG (reference sequence). The CDR3 protein is CAWSVWGQGASGNTIYF. CDR3 bases: TGTGCCTGGAGTGTTTGGGGACAGGGCGCTTCTGGAAACACCATATATTTT.

V is TRBV6-6 and J is TRBJ1-6; D perhaps matches TRBD1 (6 bases). Germline lookup yields CDR1 MNHNY and CDR2 SVGAGI (reference sequence). Trimming left V 5 bases short and J 0 bases short, with 8 bases between. This CDR3 is built from 15 residues. The CDR3 nucleotides read TGTGCCAGCAGTCCGGACAGCTCCTATAATTCACCCCTCCACTTT. Its translation is CASSPDSSYNSPLHF.

J is TRBJ2-7 and V is TRBV7-3; possibly TRBD1 for D (6 bases). The V gene's germline CDR1 is SGHTA and CDR2 FQGTGA. The CDR3 is 14 amino acids. Trimming shortened V by 0 bases and J by 3 bases, and 9 bases separated the two germline ends. The CDR3 DNA sequence: TGTGCCAGCAGCTTAACGGGACACCACTACGAGCAGTACTTC. Amino acid sequence: CASSLTGHHYEQYF.

Concerning this clone itself: This clone may be a read error of a much larger clone one base away. Other DNA sequences in the sample encode the same CDR3. CDR3 DNA sequence: TGCGCCAGCAGCCAGTCACGGGGGACGGGGTTGAGTTCACCCCTCCACTTT. The encoded protein is CASSQSRGTGLSSPLHF. The genes are TRBV4-1 and TRBJ1-6, with D perhaps TRBD1 (5 bases). V lost 3 bases and J 9 bases, leaving 21 bases between the germline ends. Germline CDR1 is MGHRA and CDR2 is YSYEKL. This CDR3 contains 17 residues.

The chain employs TRBV5-1 and TRBJ2-7, with D perhaps matching TRBD2 (6 bases). The CDR3 extends over 15 amino acids. In germline, CDR1 is SGHRS, CDR2 YFSETQ. Trimming removed 4 bases from V and 4 bases from J, with 18 bases in between. CDR3 nucleotide sequence: TGCGCCAGCAGCAGAGAAGAGCCGGGACTTTACGAGCAGTACTTC. Its translation is CASSREEPGLYEQYF.

V gene TRBV5-6 combines with J gene TRBJ1-1; D unclear. This CDR3 is 16 amino acids long. The germline CDR1 and CDR2 sequences are SGHDT and YYEEEE. V lost 0 bases, J lost 4 bases, and 16 bases lay in between. The CDR3 DNA sequence: TGTGCCAGCAGCTTGGGTGGCTTCCTAGTACCCACTGAAGCTTTCTTT. Translating it yields CASSLGGFLVPTEAFF.

The chain joins TRBV14 to TRBJ2-7, with 7 bases fitting TRBD2. There are 16 residues in the CDR3. Per the germline V gene, CDR1 is SGHDN and CDR2 is FVKESK. The trim removed 3 bases at V and 2 bases at J, leaving 10 bases unmatched. DNA for the CDR3: TGTGCCAGCAGCCACATCAATTCAGCGGGACCCTACGAGCAGTACTTC. This codes for CASSHINSAGPYEQYF.

Concerning this clone: The same CDR3 arises from other DNA sequences in this sample as well. V and J are TRBV5-4 and TRBJ2-3; D ambiguous. Per germline, CDR1 SGHNT and CDR2 YYREEE (reference sequence). V was pared by 0 bases and J by 3 bases, with 8 bases between. The CDR3 spans 14 residues. CDR3 sequence: CASSLGAGTDTQYF. The CDR3 nucleotides read TGTGCCAGCAGCTTGGGTGCCGGGACAGATACGCAGTATTTT. Full variable domain (remainder filled in from reference TRBV5-4 and TRBJ2-3): ETGVTQSPTHLIKTRGQQVTLRCSSQSGHNTVSWYQQALGQGPQFIFQYYREEENGRGNFPPRFSGLQFPNYSSELNVNALELDDSALYLCASSLGAGTDTQYFGPGTRLTVL.

The V and J genes are TRBV19 and TRBJ1-1, with a tentative D call TRBD1 (6 bases). CDR1 and CDR2 (germline): LNHDA, SQIVND (reference sequence). There are 14 residues in the CDR3. V lost 4 bases and J lost 6, with 15 bases in between. The chain's CDR3 is CASSTQGNWAEAFF. As DNA, the CDR3 is TGTGCCAGTAGTACACAGGGAAATTGGGCTGAAGCTTTCTTT. Full variable domain (missing parts from reference TRBV19 and TRBJ1-1): DGGITQSPKYLFRKEGQNVTLSCEQNLNHDAMYWYRQDPGQGLRLIYYSQIVNDFQKGDIAEGYSVSREKKESFPLTVTSAQKNPTAFYLCASSTQGNWAEAFFGQGTRLTVV.

This chain uses TRBV10-3 with TRBJ1-1; D not certain. V was trimmed by 1 base and J by 6 bases, leaving 12 bases between them. The CDR3 runs 14 residues. Germline V gene sequence: CDR1 ENHRY, CDR2 SYGVKD. CDR3 DNA: TGTGCCATCAGTGAGTTAAACGGTGGCCCTGAAGCTTTCTTT. Residues: CAISELNGGPEAFF.

As regards this clone: In the same sample, other DNA sequences code for this CDR3. The genes are TRBV20-1 and TRBJ1-3; D not certain. The germline CDR1 and CDR2 sequences are DFQATT and SNEGSKA (reference sequence). V lost 0 bases to trimming and J lost 4 bases, with 1 base between them. The CDR3 has 11 amino acids. The CDR3 DNA reads TGCAGTGCTAGAGACGGAAACACCATATATTTT. Its translation is CSARDGNTIYF.

This chain connects TRBV6-5 to TRBJ2-6, with D tentatively TRBD1 (6 bases). The CDR3 loop spans 16 amino acids. V was pared by 2 bases and J by 3 bases, with 11 bases between. In germline, CDR1 is MNHEY, CDR2 SVGAGI. Written as DNA, the CDR3 is TGTGCCAGCAGTTACGGCAGGGGTGGTGGGGCCAACGTCCTGACTTTC. As protein: CASSYGRGGGANVLTF.

Only one count was recorded for this clone. Other DNA sequences in the same sample also yield this CDR3. The chain joins TRBV30 to TRBJ1-5; TRBD1 matches at 8 bases. The V gene's germline CDR1 is GTSNPN and CDR2 SVGIG (reference sequence). The CDR3 has 13 amino acids. Unmatched junction bases numbered 5, after V lost 3 bases and J lost 7 bases. CDR3 region: CAWSQGANQPQHF. CDR3 DNA: TGTGCCTGGAGCCAGGGGGCGAACCAGCCCCAGCATTTT. The complete variable domain, with remaining parts taken from reference TRBV30 and TRBJ1-5, reads SQTIHQWPATLVQPVGSPLSLECTVEGTSNPNLYWYRQAAGRGLQLLFYSVGIGQISSEVPQNLSASRPQDRQFILSSKKLLLSDSGFYLCAWSQGANQPQHFGDGTRLSIL.

J is TRBJ2-1 and V is TRBV11-3, with D tentatively TRBD2 (5 bases). CDR1 and CDR2 from the germline V gene are SGHNT and YENEEA. This CDR3 comprises 14 residues. The V and J ends lost 5 bases and 6 bases respectively, with 14 bases between them. Written as DNA, the CDR3 is TGTGCCAGCAGCCATCACGGGATAGGCAATGAGCAGTTCTTC. This encodes CASSHHGIGNEQFF. The full variable domain, in which reference TRBV11-3 and TRBJ2-1 provide the parts outside the CDR3, is EAGVVQSPRYKIIEKKQPVAFWCNPISGHNTLYWYLQNLGQGPELLIRYENEEAVDDSQLPKDRFSAERLKGVDSTLKIQPAELGDSAVYLCASSHHGIGNEQFFGPGTRLTVL.

The rearrangement joins TRBV6-1 to TRBJ1-4, with TRBD1 as a possible D gene (5 bases). CDR1 is MNHNS, CDR2 SASEGT, per germline. The V and J ends lost 7 bases and 5 bases respectively, with 11 bases between them. This CDR3 is built from 13 residues. The CDR3 here is CASTGDWNEKLFF. DNA for the CDR3: TGTGCCAGCACGGGGGACTGGAATGAAAAACTGTTTTTT.

The chain joins TRBV6-5 to TRBJ1-1; the D gene is possibly TRBD1 (6 bases). CDR3 length: 15 amino acids. Between the trimmed V and J ends, which lost 3 bases and 0 bases, there was a span of 11 bases. The V gene's germline CDR1 is MNHEY and CDR2 SVGAGI. CDR3 DNA: TGTGCCAGCAGTTATCAGGACAGAATGAACACTGAAGCTTTCTTT. Translation: CASSYQDRMNTEAFF.

V and J are TRBV14 and TRBJ1-6, with TRBD1 matching over 8 bases. With V trimmed by 4 bases and J by 9 bases, 8 bases remained unmatched. Germline CDR1 SGHDN, CDR2 FVKESK. This CDR3 is 15 amino acids long. CDR3 protein: CASSPSGTGGSPLHF. DNA of the CDR3: TGTGCCAGCAGCCCGTCGGGGACAGGCGGTTCACCCCTCCACTTT.

The gene calls are TRBV30 and TRBJ1-6, with 8 bases lining up with TRBD1. V was pared by 1 base and J by 7 bases, with 9 bases of the junction left unmatched. The germline V gene encodes CDR1 GTSNPN and CDR2 SVGIG (reference sequence). CDR3 length: 16 amino acids. CDR3 sequence: CAWSGQGSAGNSPLHF. The CDR3 nucleotides are TGTGCCTGGAGTGGACAGGGGTCCGCCGGAAATTCACCCCTCCACTTT.

The gene calls are TRBV7-2 and TRBJ2-1; 11 positions match TRBD2. Germline trimming cut 5 bases from V and 10 bases from J; bases unmatched to any gene: 4. Germline V lookup: CDR1 SGHTA, CDR2 FQGNSA. The CDR3 runs to 13 residues. Written as DNA, the CDR3 is TGTGCCAGCAGCCAACGGACTAGCGGGGAGCAGTTCTTC. This gives the protein CASSQRTSGEQFF. Drawing the rest from reference TRBV7-2 and TRBJ2-1, the complete variable domain is GAGVSQSPSNKVTEKGKDVELRCDPISGHTALYWYRQSLGQGLEFLIYFQGNSAPDKSGLPSDRFSAERTGGSVSTLTIQRTQQEDSAVYLCASSQRTSGEQFFGPGTRLTVL.

The V gene is TRBV7-2, the J gene TRBJ1-5; 8 bases match TRBD1. The CDR3 has 15 amino acids. Per germline, CDR1 SGHTA and CDR2 FQGNSA. J was trimmed by 6 bases and V by 5 bases; bases with no gene match: 9. CDR3: CASSTQGALSQPQHF. CDR3 DNA sequence: TGTGCCAGCAGCACCCAGGGGGCCCTTAGTCAGCCCCAGCATTTT.

As to this clone: Other DNA sequences of this sample code for an identical CDR3. The chain couples TRBV7-9 to TRBJ1-2, with D possibly matching TRBD1 (5 bases). The V end lost 4 bases, the J end lost 4 bases, and 7 bases lay between the germline ends. The CDR3 sequence is 12 residues long. CDR1 and CDR2 from the germline V gene are SEHNR and FQNEAQ (reference sequence). The CDR3 nucleotides are TGTGCCAGCAGCTCCGGGACCTATGGCTACACCTTC. Protein sequence: CASSSGTYGYTF.

The V call is TRBV7-9, the J call TRBJ2-1; no clear D. The CDR3 length is 14 residues. Germline loops: CDR1 SEHNR, CDR2 FQNEAQ (reference sequence). Trimming removed 6 bases at V and 0 bases at J, with 9 bases between. The CDR3, as DNA: TGTGCCAGCAGTCCCCTGAGCTCCTACAATGAGCAGTTCTTC. Its protein product is CASSPLSSYNEQFF.

This chain joins TRBV4-3 and TRBJ2-1; 9 bases match TRBD1. The J segment lost 3 bases and the V segment lost 1 base, leaving 19 bases of the junction unmatched. The germline CDR1 and CDR2 sequences are LGHNA and YSLEER. The CDR3 totals 21 residues. The CDR3 protein is CASSQGGTGNPRLTHYNEQFF. The CDR3 region has the DNA TGCGCCAGCAGCCAAGGTGGGACAGGGAACCCCCGACTGACCCACTACAATGAGCAGTTCTTC.

V is TRBV27 and J is TRBJ2-1; 7 bases are a match to TRBD2. Trimming removed 6 bases from V and 4 bases from J; junction bases left unmatched: 15. CDR1 and CDR2 from the germline V gene are MNHEY and SMNVEV (reference sequence). The CDR3 extends over 17 amino acids. The CDR3 spells CASRASSGTIKYNEQFF. The CDR3 bases are TGTGCCAGCAGAGCATCATCCGGGACTATCAAGTACAATGAGCAGTTCTTC.